One and the same sample provided the 25 T cell receptor beta chains below, sequenced in a study of blood T cells in healthy people across ages. A second 7 to 11 cycle PCR used barcoded and J-beta primers. One entry per CDR3 protein, called by TCRdb with MiXCR from the 5' RACE reads. The sample has around 990,000 distinct CDR3 sequences, 20% to 25% seen once; the top ten hold around 0.7%. The same sample was also studied in work on T cells of mothers and their children.

The specimen was blood. The receptor set was obtained from a girl aged 2 to 10 in good health.

The chain recombines TRBV5-5 with TRBJ1-1; a weak D match, TRBD1 (5 bases). Germline CDR1 reads SGHKS; CDR2 reads YYEKEE (reference sequence). V dropped 4 bases and J dropped 10 bases, with 11 bases sitting between them. This CDR3 has 11 residues. The CDR3 sequence is CASSRRVRAFF. The CDR3 DNA follows: TGTGCCAGCAGCCGCAGGGTACGAGCTTTCTTT.

Only a few counts were recorded for this clonotype. The V and J genes are TRBV9 and TRBJ2-1; 10 nucleotides align to TRBD1. Germline-derived CDR1 and CDR2 are SGDLS and YYNGEE. CDR3 length: 17 amino acids. Trimming cost V 5 bases and J 5 bases; bases outside gene matches: 13. Written as DNA, the CDR3 is TGTGCCAGCAGTGCTTGGGGAGGGACAGGGGTTAACAATGAGCAGTTCTTC. It is translated as CASSAWGGTGVNNEQFF. Using reference TRBV9 and TRBJ2-1 for the parts outside the CDR3, the full variable domain is DSGVTQTPKHLITATGQRVTLRCSPRSGDLSVYWYQQSLDQGLQFLIQYYNGEERAKGNILERFSAQQFPDLHSELNLSSLELGDSALYFCASSAWGGTGVNNEQFFGPGTRLTVL.

The table lists this clonotype with a few counts. The chain employs TRBV5-1 and TRBJ1-4; 8 bases are shared with TRBD1. Germline V gene lookup returns CDR1 SGHRS and CDR2 YFSETQ. This CDR3 is built from 15 residues. V trimming: 5 bases; J trimming: 8 bases; junction bases outside the gene matches: 11. CDR3 sequence reads: CASSRSTGGLEKLFF. The DNA of the CDR3 is TGCGCCAGCAGTCGCAGCACAGGGGGGTTAGAAAAACTGTTTTTT. The variable domain in full, completed from reference TRBV5-1 and TRBJ1-4, reads KAGVTQTPRYLIKTRGQQVTLSCSPISGHRSVSWYQQTPGQGLQFLFEYFSETQRNKGNFPGRFSGRQFSNSRSEMNVSTLELGDSALYLCASSRSTGGLEKLFFGSGTQLSVL.

J is TRBJ1-1 and V is TRBV7-2, with D hard to call. The V and J ends lost 4 bases and 2 bases respectively, with 11 bases between them. Germline V gene data show CDR1 as SGHTA and CDR2 as FQGNSA. The CDR3 runs to 14 residues. CDR3 bases: TGTGCCAGCAGCTCCCCCAACAGAAACACTGAAGCTTTCTTT. Translating gives CASSSPNRNTEAFF.

The chain employs TRBV4-3 and TRBJ2-5, with TRBD2 matching 9 bases. Near its end, the DNA agrees better with TRBJ2-7, so the J call may be wrong. Looked up from germline, CDR1 is LGHNA and CDR2 is YSLEER. This CDR3 spans 17 amino acids. This chain's CDR3 is CASSQDLGAGGSYEQYF. CDR3 in DNA: TGCGCCAGCAGCCAAGATCTTGGAGCGGGGGGTTCGTACGAGCAGTACTTC.

This clonotype appeared a few times. This rearrangement joins TRBV29-1 to TRBJ1-2; TRBD1 is a possible D gene (6 bases). This CDR3 has 15 residues. CDR1 is SQVTM, CDR2 ANQGSEA, per germline. Trimming pared 0 bases from V and 4 bases from J, leaving 15 bases between. The CDR3 loop is CSVEDGGKVGYGYTF. The CDR3 DNA reads as TGCAGCGTTGAAGACGGGGGCAAGGTCGGCTATGGCTACACCTTC.

The chain has TRBV15 and TRBJ2-7; no reliable D call. The CDR3 has 14 residues. In germline, CDR1 is LNHNV, CDR2 YYDKDF (reference sequence). V dropped 1 base and J dropped 3 bases, with 10 bases sitting between them. DNA for the CDR3: TGTGCCACCAGCAGAGGCGGTTCCATCTACGAGCAGTACTTC. This gives the protein CATSRGGSIYEQYF.

The rearrangement joins TRBV9 to TRBJ2-5; D is unclear. The CDR3 contains 16 residues. Trimming pared 4 bases from V and 5 bases from J, leaving 21 bases between. The germline gives CDR1 SGDLS, CDR2 YYNGEE. The CDR3 nucleotides are TGTGCCAGCAGCACCGAAGCCGGTAGGGTCGAGGAGACCCAGTACTTC. As protein: CASSTEAGRVEETQYF.

The sample holds a few counts of this clonotype. The CDR3 sequence is CASSLRGEGANVLTF. In DNA form, the CDR3 reads TGCGCCAGCAGCTTGAGAGGGGAGGGGGCCAACGTCCTGACTTTC. The genes are TRBV5-1 and TRBJ2-6; D may be TRBD1 or TRBD2 (5 bases each). V was clipped by 1 base and J by 4 bases, with 9 bases between them. This CDR3 spans 15 amino acids. Germline values: CDR1 SGHRS, CDR2 YFSETQ.

The chain uses TRBV5-5 and TRBJ2-3; D tentatively reads TRBD1 or TRBD2 (5 bases each). The V end lost 6 bases, the J end lost 3 bases, and 20 bases lay between the germline ends. Germline CDR1 reads SGHKS; CDR2 reads YYEKEE (reference sequence). The CDR3 contains 16 residues. The CDR3 here is CASNWEPRVVTDTQYF. The CDR3 nucleotides read TGTGCCAGCAACTGGGAGCCCAGGGTTGTGACAGATACGCAGTATTTT.

This chain uses TRBV29-1 with TRBJ1-1; a possible D gene is TRBD1 (5 bases). The length of the CDR3 is 14 residues. Looked up from germline, CDR1 is SQVTM and CDR2 is ANQGSEA. V was pared by 6 bases and J by 1 base, with 15 bases between. This CDR3 reads CSVSRGYGNTEAFF. The CDR3, as DNA: TGCAGCGTCTCCCGGGGGTACGGGAACACTGAAGCTTTCTTT.

This clonotype was seen many times. This rearrangement joins TRBV3-1 to TRBJ1-4, with no clear D. Between the trimmed V and J ends, which lost 4 bases and 8 bases, there was a span of 17 bases. The germline V gene has CDR1 LGHDT and CDR2 YNNKEL (reference sequence). The CDR3 length is 15 residues. The chain's CDR3 is CASSLASEGREKLFF. The DNA of the CDR3 is TGTGCCAGCAGCCTCGCAAGTGAAGGGAGGGAAAAACTGTTTTTT.

The gene calls are TRBV7-2 and TRBJ1-3; 7 bases agree with TRBD1. The CDR3 loop spans 16 amino acids. The V segment lost 5 bases and the J segment 9 bases; nucleotides outside the gene matches: 16. The V gene's germline CDR1 is SGHTA and CDR2 FQGNSA. Written as DNA, the CDR3 is TGTGCCAGCAGCATTTCGGGACAGACCCTTCCGGGCACCATATATTTT. Translated: CASSISGQTLPGTIYF.

The rearrangement joins TRBV20-1 to TRBJ2-3; tentatively, D is TRBD2 (6 bases). The CDR3 has 18 amino acids. The V gene lost 7 bases and the J gene lost 2 bases, with 28 bases spanning the gap. Germline CDR1 and CDR2: DFQATT and SNEGSKA (reference sequence). The DNA of the CDR3 is TGCAGTGTTGCCAACTGGGAGGTGTCTAGCGCCGTCACAGATACGCAGTATTTT. Translation: CSVANWEVSSAVTDTQYF.

This clonotype came up a few times. This chain links TRBV24-1 with TRBJ1-5; TRBD1 matches 7 bases. V lost 2 bases and J lost 10; bases outside the gene matches: 4. Per germline, CDR1 KGHDR and CDR2 SFDVKD. This CDR3 contains 13 residues. In nucleotides, the CDR3 is TGTGCCACCAGTGATTCAGGGGGTAATCCCCAGCATTTT. Protein: CATSDSGGNPQHF.

This clonotype was counted many times. The J gene is TRBJ2-4, the V gene TRBV2; D possibly corresponds to TRBD2 (6 bases). Germline loops: CDR1 SNHLY, CDR2 FYNNEI. The CDR3 contains 12 residues. With 4 bases removed from V and 7 bases from J, the gap between germline ends came to 8 bases. CDR3 residues: CASSVRENIQYF. CDR3 DNA sequence: TGTGCCAGCAGTGTTCGGGAGAACATTCAGTACTTC.

This clonotype has just one count. Germline is not matched at one junction end, which may reflect a read error. The chain is built from TRBV29-1 and TRBJ2-2; no firm D call. There are 12 residues in the CDR3. The V gene's germline CDR1 is SQVTM and CDR2 ANQGSEA. The CDR3 loop is CGVQQYAGELFF. As DNA, the CDR3 is TGCGGCGTCCAGCAGTACGCCGGGGAGCTGTTTTTT.

The V call is TRBV3-1, the J call TRBJ2-7; D might be TRBD2 (5 bases). Germline values: CDR1 LGHDT, CDR2 YNNKEL (reference sequence). There are 16 residues in the CDR3. V dropped 4 bases and J dropped 3 bases, with 19 bases sitting between them. CDR3: CASSPDLVAINYEQYF. The DNA for the CDR3 is TGTGCCAGCAGCCCAGATCTGGTAGCGATTAACTACGAGCAGTACTTC.

The CDR3 nucleotides read TGTGCCAGCAGTTTGGAAGGTGGAGAAGAAGTTACCTACAATGAGCAGTTCTTC. Amino acid sequence: CASSLEGGEEVTYNEQFF. This chain joins TRBV7-2 and TRBJ2-1, with D unclear. Per germline, CDR1 SGHTA and CDR2 FQGNSA. Trimming took 6 bases from V and 2 from J, leaving 23 bases between them. This CDR3 has 18 amino acids.

As concerns this clonotype: The junction shows a germline mismatch at one end, possibly a read error. The genes are TRBV5-1 and TRBJ2-7; D not certain. Germline CDR1 and CDR2: SGHRS and YFSETQ. The CDR3 covers 15 residues. CDR3 sequence: CASSSNPALTERQYF. DNA for the CDR3: TGCGCCAGTAGCTCGAATCCGGCTCTAACCGAAAGGCAGTACTTC.

The rearrangement links TRBV28 to TRBJ2-2, with TRBD1 matching 8 bases. The CDR3 covers 15 residues. V trimming: 10 bases; J trimming: 1 base; junction bases outside the gene matches: 8. Germline CDR1 reads MDHEN; CDR2 reads SYDVKM. The CDR3 protein is CATETGELNTGELFF. As DNA, the CDR3 is TGTGCCACCGAGACAGGGGAATTGAACACCGGGGAGCTGTTTTTT.

V and J are TRBV7-9 and TRBJ2-7, with D possibly matching TRBD2 (7 bases). The CDR3 is 15 amino acids. Trimming cost V 2 bases and J 3 bases, with 14 bases left between them. The V gene's germline CDR1 is SEHNR and CDR2 FQNEAQ (reference sequence). The CDR3 loop reads CASSLLAGADYEQYF. CDR3 nucleotide sequence: TGTGCCAGCAGCTTATTGGCGGGGGCCGACTACGAGCAGTACTTC.

In its sample, this clonotype was seen a few times. The chain uses TRBV9 and TRBJ2-3; D is possibly TRBD1 (5 bases). Trimming took 0 bases from V and 0 from J, leaving 5 bases between them. Germline CDR1 reads SGDLS; CDR2 reads YYNGEE. The CDR3 totals 14 residues. CDR3 sequence reads: CASSVDRSTDTQYF. The CDR3 DNA is TGTGCCAGCAGCGTAGACAGGAGCACAGATACGCAGTATTTT.

The chain combines TRBV7-2 with TRBJ2-1; D is perhaps TRBD2 (6 bases). In germline, CDR1 is SGHTA, CDR2 FQGNSA. The V and J ends lost 5 bases and 2 bases respectively, with 16 bases between them. The CDR3 consists of 16 residues. As DNA, the CDR3 is TGTGCCAGCAGCCCGGAGGGGACTCAAACCTACAATGAGCAGTTCTTC. Its translation is CASSPEGTQTYNEQFF.

This chain uses TRBV20-1 with TRBJ2-5; D is undetermined. Gene TRBJ2-1 matches the end of the DNA better, so the J call may be wrong. CDR1 and CDR2 (germline): DFQATT, SNEGSKA (reference sequence). CDR3 size: 12 residues. In DNA, the CDR3 is TGCAGTGCTAGAACCGAGCGACCAGAGCAGTTCTTC. This encodes CSARTERPEQFF.